Here is one T cell receptor beta chain with its context. The source of the sample is a study of response to subunit inactivated influenza vaccine. TCRdb reprocessed the RT-PCR reads via MiXCR and lists one record per CDR3 protein. The sample shows about 520,000 distinct CDR3 sequences, about 25% of them seen only once. The input for sequencing was CD4+ T cells sorted from PBMCs, taken approximately 5 days after vaccination. This clonotype was obtained from a man aged 45 to 65 who received an inactivated influenza vaccine.

DNA for the CDR3: TGTGCCAGCAGCCAAGTAGTCCGGGAGACCCAGTACTTC. It yields the protein CASSQVVRETQYF. The chain recombines TRBV3-1 with TRBJ2-5; D is unclear. The CDR3 sequence is 13 residues long. Trimming shortened V by 1 base and J by 5 bases, and 8 bases separated the two germline ends. Germline CDR1 reads LGHDT; CDR2 reads YNNKEL (reference sequence).